The clone carrying this T cell receptor beta chain was detected only a few times. Germline V gene sequence: CDR1 LGHNT, CDR2 FRNRAP. The CDR3 has 15 residues. V gave up 1 base and J gave up 6 bases; unmatched junction bases: 8. The sample originates from a study of blood T cell repertoires in COVID-19. The method was immunoSEQ multiplex PCR; TCRdb's version includes in-frame clones alone and lacks a portion of them. The sample lists 9,000 to 10,000 clones, about 81% seen once, with roughly a quarter in the top ten. The receptor comes from a man in his 60s with active COVID-19. J is TRBJ1-2 and V is TRBV12-5; 7 bases are shared with TRBD1. Material: peripheral blood. The CDR3 is CASGLEGQSGDGYTF. DNA for the CDR3: TGTGCTAGTGGTTTGGAGGGACAGAGTGGGGATGGCTACACCTTC.